This T cell receptor beta chain comes out of a study of immune reconstitution after stem cell transplant in scleroderma. TCRdb recomputed calls from the RT-PCR reads with MiXCR, one row per CDR3 protein. The sample lists under 4,500 distinct CDR3 sequences, under 7.5% occurring once. The clonotype was recovered from a female donor with systemic sclerosis. Sampling was conducted before or after autologous hematopoietic stem cell transplantation (not recorded which).

In DNA, the CDR3 is TGCGCCAGCAGTGAGCGACAGGGCTACCAAGAGACCCAGTACTTC. Translating gives CASSERQGYQETQYF. The chain couples TRBV10-2 to TRBJ2-5; 7 nucleotides agree with TRBD1. The CDR3 runs 15 residues. J was trimmed by 0 bases and V by 2 bases; bases with no gene match: 3. Germline assignment: CDR1 WSHSY and CDR2 SAAADI.